The 12 T cell receptor beta chains below all came from one sample that was sequenced in a study of tumor-infiltrating lymphocytes in primary liver carcinoma listed by TCRdb under 2017. Without any cell sorting, total RNA and DNA were extracted together from approximately 20-30 mg of bulk tissue using the AllPrep DNA/RNA mini kit. This sample was sequenced with an Illumina HiSeq 2500. TCRbeta-specific cDNA was reverse-transcribed from 500 ng total RNA using a constant-region primer and ProtoScript II reverse transcriptase. TCRbeta libraries were built with three nested multiplex PCR rounds, a slightly modified ARM-PCR procedure. Multiplex TRBV1-TRBV30 forward primers and a Cbeta reverse primer were used in the first two PCR rounds, each of which was run for 10 to 11 cycles. TCRdb reanalyzed the raw reads on its own, using fastp at Q25 for trimming and MiXCR for clone calling, and kept in-frame beta chains. Duplicate CDR3 protein sequences are folded into a single record with the most common DNA and genes. The sample table contains 30,000 to 35,000 distinct CDR3 sequences; only one count was recorded for approximately 80% of them. Clones ranked in the top ten supply roughly a third of the sample.

The sequencing input was liver tumor tissue from sampling region 5. The sample's cell subset or site label, in plain terms: tumor region T5, tumor centre. These receptor sequences come from a man aged 35 to 55 with primary liver carcinoma and hepatitis B virus infection.

Comments on this clonotype: An end of the junction does not agree with germline; a read error may underlie this. The chain links TRBV6-6 to TRBJ2-5; a possible D gene is TRBD2 (7 bases). Germline V CDR1 and CDR2: MNHNY, SVGAGI (reference sequence). This CDR3 has 14 amino acids. CDR3 nucleotide sequence: TGTGCCAACAGTCCCGGGGGGCGACAAGAGACCCAGTACTTC. It is translated as CANSPGGRQETQYF.

Comments on this clonotype: Because the CDR3 is missing its conserved closing phenylalanine or tryptophan, this is likely a read error. The chain uses TRBV12-3 or TRBV12-4 and TRBJ2-7; TRBD1 matches at 11 bases. The CDR3 totals 15 residues. The CDR3 DNA follows: TGTGTCAGCAGTATGGGGACAGGGGGGTCCTACGATCAGTACCTC. Protein sequence: CVSSMGTGGSYDQYL.

This clonotype was seen a handful of times. The conserved phenylalanine or tryptophan is not found at the CDR3 terminus, so this likely reflects a read error. The chain has TRBV4-2 and TRBJ2-3, with D maybe TRBD1 (5 bases). The J call is uncertain, as TRBJ1-5 better fits the DNA end. The CDR3 extends over 18 amino acids. The germline V gene has CDR1 LGHNA and CDR2 YNFKEQ. The CDR3 sequence is CASSQVALLAGATDTQHL. CDR3 sequence (DNA): TGTGCCAGCAGCCAAGTGGCCCTTCTAGCGGGAGCGACAGATACGCAGCATCTT.

This clonotype was seen a single time. The final CDR3 position lacks the conserved phenylalanine or tryptophan, pointing to a likely read error. The genes are TRBV6-2 or TRBV6-3 and TRBJ2-6, with 9 positions matching TRBD1. Germline values: CDR1 MNHEY, CDR2 SVGEGT. With 6 bases clipped from V and 4 bases from J, the junction kept 7 bases outside the gene matches. CDR3 size: 16 residues. CDR3 sequence reads: CASSLGQGIGANVLTS. The CDR3 bases are TGTGCCAGCAGCCTGGGACAGGGTATCGGGGCCAACGTCCTGACTTCT.

As regards this clonotype: A read error may produce the germline difference seen at one junction end. The chain is built from TRBV11-3 and TRBJ2-1, with D uncertain. In germline, CDR1 is SGHNT, CDR2 YENEEA. The CDR3 runs to 16 residues. CDR3 amino acids: CASRSGGRSSCNEQFF. The DNA for the CDR3 is TGTGCCAGCAGGTCAGGTGGCCGGAGCTCCTGCAATGAGCAGTTCTTC.

Concerning this clonotype itself: The conserved phenylalanine or tryptophan normally closing the CDR3 is absent here, so this likely arose from a read error. The chain carries TRBV4-2 and TRBJ2-7; D might be TRBD2 (5 bases). The V end lost 1 base, the J end lost 1 base, and 14 bases lay between the germline ends. CDR1 is LGHNA, CDR2 YNFKEQ, per germline. The CDR3 runs 16 residues. As DNA, the CDR3 is TGTGCCAGCAGCCAAGCGGCCATCGGGGTTTCCTACGAGCAGTACCTC. Residues: CASSQAAIGVSYEQYL.

For this clonotype: At one boundary the junction diverges from the germline segment, which might be a read error. The rearrangement uses TRBV4-1 and TRBJ1-6; the D gene is possibly TRBD1 (6 bases). Germline V CDR1 and CDR2: MGHRA, YSYEKL. This CDR3 contains 18 residues. The CDR3 bases are TGCGCCAGCAGCCAAGCAATAGGACAGACCTCACATAATCCACCCCTCCACTTT. Its translation: CASSQAIGQTSHNPPLHF.

J is TRBJ1-1 and V is TRBV4-1; D remains ambiguous. CDR1 and CDR2 from the germline V gene are MGHRA and YSYEKL. V lost 6 bases, J lost 7 bases, and 12 bases lay in between. This CDR3 contains 12 residues. In DNA, the CDR3 is TGCGCCAGCAGAGGGCTGGAGATTGAAGCTTTCTTT. Translating gives CASRGLEIEAFF.

Points on this clonotype: Lacking the conserved final phenylalanine or tryptophan, this CDR3 likely reflects a read error. This chain joins TRBV5-4 and TRBJ2-2, with a weak D call TRBD1 (5 bases). The germline V and J ends were trimmed by 0 bases and 3 bases, with 12 bases remaining between them. The CDR3 runs 16 residues. Germline lookup yields CDR1 SGHNT and CDR2 YYREEE (reference sequence). The CDR3 region is CASSLVPGSDTGELFL. The CDR3 nucleotides are TGTGCCAGCAGCTTGGTTCCAGGGTCGGACACCGGGGAGCTGTTTTTA.

Concerning this clonotype itself: Being one base from a much bigger clone, this may be a read error. The chain links TRBV30 to TRBJ2-2; 11 positions match TRBD2. Germline V gene lookup returns CDR1 GTSNPN and CDR2 SVGIG (reference sequence). CDR3 size: 15 residues. The CDR3 loop reads CAWSALAGEAGQLFF. DNA for the CDR3: TGTGCCTGGAGTGCACTAGCGGGAGAGGCCGGGCAGCTGTTTTTT.

On this clonotype itself: Since no conserved phenylalanine or tryptophan closes the CDR3, a read error is the likely cause. The J gene is TRBJ1-4, the V gene TRBV4-1; D gene uncertain. V lost 3 bases and J 8 bases, leaving 13 bases between the germline ends. CDR1 is MGHRA and CDR2 is YSYEKL in the germline V gene. CDR3 length: 14 amino acids. CDR3 region: CASSQGGSTEKLFS. In nucleotides, the CDR3 is TGCGCCAGCAGCCAGGGTGGCAGTACCGAAAAACTGTTTTCT.

The chain carries TRBV29-1 and TRBJ2-7; 7 positions match TRBD1. CDR1 is SQVTM, CDR2 ANQGSEA, per germline. The CDR3 is made up of 14 amino acids. The CDR3 DNA reads as TGCATTGTTTTAGAGGGGGCTTTATCCTACGAGCAGTACTTC. Protein product: CIVLEGALSYEQYF.